These T cell receptor beta chains were read from a single sample in a study of blood T cells in healthy people across ages. TCRdb redid the calling of the 5' RACE reads with MiXCR, one entry per CDR3 protein. This table holds 1.5 million to 2 million distinct CDR3 sequences, around half found once. Sequenced material: blood. These receptors were taken from a woman aged 40 to 50 in good health. Both conserved end residues are part of each CDR3. D genes are given only for firm matches. A row's size may be missing; if present it is once, few, many or a size class.

d_gene: NA; v_gene: TRBV19; abundance: NA; j_gene: TRBJ2-7; CDR3nt: TGTGCCAGTAGTCGGAGGGGCGCTTACAATGAGCAGTACTTC; CDR3aa: CASSRRGAYNEQYF
d_gene: NA; v_gene: TRBV27; abundance: few; j_gene: TRBJ2-6; CDR3nt: TGTGCCAGCAGTCAAGACAGGTTTGGGGGTAATGGGGCCAACGTCCTGACTTTC; CDR3aa: CASSQDRFGGNGANVLTF
d_gene: TRBD2; v_gene: TRBV7-2; abundance: NA; j_gene: TRBJ2-4; CDR3nt: TGTGCCAGCAGCGCCTCGGGAGGGACGGACATTCAGTACTTC; CDR3aa: CASSASGGTDIQYF
d_gene: NA; v_gene: TRBV6-5; abundance: NA; j_gene: TRBJ2-7; CDR3nt: TGTGCCAGCAGTTACTCGGCAGCGCTCAACAATTACGAGCAGTACTTC; CDR3aa: CASSYSAALNNYEQYF
d_gene: NA; v_gene: TRBV12-3/TRBV12-4; abundance: NA; j_gene: TRBJ2-1; CDR3nt: TGTGCCAGCAGTGTAACGGGGGGCAGTGAGCAGTTCTTC; CDR3aa: CASSVTGGSEQFF
d_gene: NA; v_gene: TRBV25-1; abundance: few; j_gene: TRBJ2-1; CDR3nt: TGTGCCAGCAGAGGCTTATGGGGGATCGACAATGAGCAGTTCTTC; CDR3aa: CASRGLWGIDNEQFF
d_gene: TRBD1; v_gene: TRBV20-1; abundance: NA; j_gene: TRBJ2-7; CDR3nt: TGCAGTGCTAGGGTTCGGGACAGGGCAACCTACGAGCAGTACTTC; CDR3aa: CSARVRDRATYEQYF
d_gene: NA; v_gene: TRBV24-1; abundance: NA; j_gene: TRBJ2-1; CDR3nt: TGTGCCACCAGTGACGCCGACAGAAGCTCCTACAATGAGCAGTTCTTC; CDR3aa: CATSDADRSSYNEQFF
d_gene: NA; v_gene: TRBV10-3; abundance: NA; j_gene: TRBJ1-1; CDR3nt: TGTGCCATCAAGGGGATGAACACTGAAGCTTTCTTT; CDR3aa: CAIKGMNTEAFF
d_gene: NA; v_gene: TRBV21-1; abundance: few; j_gene: TRBJ2-3; CDR3nt: TGTGCCCGCTCTCCGCCCGCTGGGTTGGCTAGCGCTCCCACAGATACGCAGTATTTT; CDR3aa: CARSPPAGLASAPTDTQYF
d_gene: NA; v_gene: TRBV15; abundance: NA; j_gene: TRBJ2-7; CDR3nt: TGTGCCACCAGCAGAGATTACGGAGAGCAGTACTTC; CDR3aa: CATSRDYGEQYF
d_gene: TRBD2; v_gene: TRBV29-1; abundance: few; j_gene: TRBJ2-3; CDR3nt: TGCAGCGTTCTAGGCGGGGGGTTTACGCAGTATTTT; CDR3aa: CSVLGGGFTQYF
d_gene: TRBD1; v_gene: TRBV7-9; abundance: few; j_gene: TRBJ2-7; CDR3nt: TGTGCCAGCAGCCCATACCTCGGGACAGGGCTGTACGAGCAGTACTTC; CDR3aa: CASSPYLGTGLYEQYF
d_gene: NA; v_gene: TRBV27; abundance: NA; j_gene: TRBJ2-1; CDR3nt: TGTGCCAGCACCCCAAGCCTTTTAATGGGCAATGAGCAGTTCTTC; CDR3aa: CASTPSLLMGNEQFF
d_gene: NA; v_gene: TRBV4-1; abundance: NA; j_gene: TRBJ1-6; CDR3nt: TGCGCCAGCAGCCAAGGAGTCATGGATTCACCCCTCCACTTT; CDR3aa: CASSQGVMDSPLHF